Listed here are 10 T cell receptor beta chains from one sample, sequenced in a study of blood T cell repertoires in COVID-19 (dated by TCRdb to the early 2020s). Receptor libraries were prepared by the immunoSEQ multiplex PCR assay. The clones in this table, taken by TCRdb from immuneACCESS, are in-frame only. Not every clone is retained; where verified, under half of the shortfall comes from an unresolved V gene, and the cause of the rest is unknown. The sample contains around 70,000 clones, around 80% of them found a single time. The biggest ten clones account for around 13% of the sample. Sequences were obtained from peripheral blood. The receptors here all came from a man aged 45-65 years with COVID-19, enrolled during active disease.

The V call is TRBV5-6, the J call TRBJ2-7; D call uncertain. Trimming took 2 bases from V and 3 from J, leaving 3 bases between them. Per germline, CDR1 SGHDT and CDR2 YYEEEE. The CDR3 consists of 11 residues. The CDR3 loop reads CASSFHYEQYF. CDR3 in DNA: TGTGCCAGCAGCTTCCACTACGAGCAGTACTTC.

The CDR3 loop reads CASSLEQDSNQPQHF. Written as DNA, the CDR3 is TGTGCCAGCAGCTTAGAACAGGATAGCAATCAGCCCCAGCATTTT. The J gene is TRBJ1-5, the V gene TRBV7-2, with D perhaps matching TRBD1 (5 bases). CDR1 is SGHTA, CDR2 FQGNSA, per germline. This CDR3 region has 15 residues. V shed 1 base and J shed 0 bases, with 7 bases lying between them.

The chain links TRBV4-1 to TRBJ1-5, with TRBD1 as a possible D gene (6 bases). CDR3 length equals 13 residues. V was shortened by 4 bases and J by 10 bases, with 14 bases between the two germline ends. The germline V gene has CDR1 MGHRA and CDR2 YSYEKL. The chain's CDR3 is CASSPLTGLPQHF. In nucleotides, the CDR3 is TGCGCCAGCAGCCCCTTGACAGGCTTACCCCAGCATTTT.

V usage is TRBV29-1 and J usage is TRBJ1-4, with a tentative D call TRBD1 (6 bases). Trimming pared 2 bases from V and 6 bases from J, leaving 13 bases between. CDR3 size: 14 residues. Germline V CDR1 and CDR2: SQVTM, ANQGSEA. The CDR3 region is CSVERWGLDEKLFF. The CDR3 nucleotides are TGCAGCGTTGAACGGTGGGGGCTTGATGAAAAACTGTTTTTT.

This clone has just a few counts. The chain carries TRBV7-9 and TRBJ1-6; no reliable D call. The CDR3 loop spans 16 amino acids. Trimming cost V 1 base and J 10 bases, with 17 bases left between them. CDR1 is SEHNR, CDR2 FQNEAQ, per germline (reference sequence). The CDR3 nucleotides are TGTGCCAGCAGCTTAGGAGCCGTCTCTACCGTGTCACCCCTCCACTTT. It codes for CASSLGAVSTVSPLHF.

V gene TRBV6-5 combines with J gene TRBJ2-2; D gene ambiguous. Trimming cost V 0 bases and J 7 bases, with 12 bases left between them. Germline V gene data show CDR1 as MNHEY and CDR2 as SVGAGI. The CDR3 loop spans 15 amino acids. The CDR3 nucleotides are TGTGCCAGCAGTTACTCGTGGCTAGAGAACGGGGAGCTGTTTTTT. Amino acid sequence: CASSYSWLENGELFF.

V and J are TRBV5-6 and TRBJ2-3, with D perhaps matching TRBD2 (6 bases). CDR3 length: 15 amino acids. The V and J ends lost 0 bases and 0 bases respectively, with 8 bases between them. Germline V gene lookup returns CDR1 SGHDT and CDR2 YYEEEE. As DNA, the CDR3 is TGTGCCAGCAGCTTGGCCCTAGCGAGCACAGATACGCAGTATTTT. Translation: CASSLALASTDTQYF.

This clone appeared once. The gene calls are TRBV2 and TRBJ2-1; 8 nucleotides align to TRBD1. Germline V gene lookup returns CDR1 SNHLY and CDR2 FYNNEI. V trimming: 7 bases; J trimming: 3 bases; junction bases outside the gene matches: 5. CDR3 size: 14 residues. CDR3 sequence reads: CASIQGTGYNEQFF. CDR3 nucleotides: TGTGCCAGCATTCAAGGGACAGGCTACAATGAGCAGTTCTTC.

The gene calls are TRBV6-2 or TRBV6-3 and TRBJ1-5; D call uncertain. The V end was cut by 2 bases, the J end by 3 bases, with 11 bases between. The CDR3 covers 15 residues. Germline CDR1 is MNHEY and CDR2 is SVGEGT. CDR3 nucleotides: TGTGCCAGCAGTTACCTTACAGAGTACAATCAGCCCCAGCATTTT. Translation: CASSYLTEYNQPQHF.

The CDR3 sequence: CASSQDPRGIPYGYTF. CDR3 nucleotides: TGTGCCAGCAGCCAAGATCCACGCGGAATCCCCTATGGCTACACCTTC. V gene TRBV3-1 (or the pseudogene TRBV3-2) combines with J gene TRBJ1-2; D uncertain. From germline, CDR1 is LGHDT and CDR2 YNNKEL (reference sequence). Trimming cost V 0 bases and J 4 bases, with 15 bases left between them. The CDR3 totals 16 residues.